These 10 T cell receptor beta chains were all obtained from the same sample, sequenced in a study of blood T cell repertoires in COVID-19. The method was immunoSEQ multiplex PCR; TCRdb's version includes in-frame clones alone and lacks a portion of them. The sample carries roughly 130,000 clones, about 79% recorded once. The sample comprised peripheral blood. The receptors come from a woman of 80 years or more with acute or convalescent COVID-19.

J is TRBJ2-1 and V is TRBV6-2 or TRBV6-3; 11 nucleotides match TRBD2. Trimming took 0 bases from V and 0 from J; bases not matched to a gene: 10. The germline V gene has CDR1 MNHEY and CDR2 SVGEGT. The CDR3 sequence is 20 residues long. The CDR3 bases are TGTGCCAGCAGTTACTCGAGTCTAGCGGGGGGCCAAAGCTCCTACAATGAGCAGTTCTTC. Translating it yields CASSYSSLAGGQSSYNEQFF.

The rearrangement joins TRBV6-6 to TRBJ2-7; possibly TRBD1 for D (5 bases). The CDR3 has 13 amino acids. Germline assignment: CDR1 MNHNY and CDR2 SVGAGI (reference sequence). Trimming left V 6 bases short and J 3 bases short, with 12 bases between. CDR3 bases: TGTGCCAGCAGCCTCGACAGCAACTACGAGCAGTACTTC. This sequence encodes CASSLDSNYEQYF.

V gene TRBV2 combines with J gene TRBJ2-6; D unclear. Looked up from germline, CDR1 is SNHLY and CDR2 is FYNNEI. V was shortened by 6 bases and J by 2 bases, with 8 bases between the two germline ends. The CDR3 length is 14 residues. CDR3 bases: TGTGCCAGCAGGTACTCTACTGGGGCCAACGTCCTGACTTTC. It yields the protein CASRYSTGANVLTF. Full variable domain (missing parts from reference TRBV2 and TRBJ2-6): EPEVTQTPSHQVTQMGQEVILRCVPISNHLYFYWYRQILGQKVEFLVSFYNNEISEKSEIFDDQFSVERPDGSNFTLKIRSTKLEDSAMYFCASRYSTGANVLTFGAGSRLTVL.

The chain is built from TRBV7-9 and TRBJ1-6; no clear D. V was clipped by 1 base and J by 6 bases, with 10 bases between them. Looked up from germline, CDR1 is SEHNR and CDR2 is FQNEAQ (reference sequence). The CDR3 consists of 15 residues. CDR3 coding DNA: TGTGCCAGCAGCTTAGACGGGGTTCTTAATTCACCCCTCCACTTT. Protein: CASSLDGVLNSPLHF.

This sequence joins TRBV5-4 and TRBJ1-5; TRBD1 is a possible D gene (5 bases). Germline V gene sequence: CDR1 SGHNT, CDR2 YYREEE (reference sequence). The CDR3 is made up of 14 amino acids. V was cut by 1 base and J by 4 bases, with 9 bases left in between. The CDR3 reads CASSLRGSNQPQHF. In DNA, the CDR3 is TGTGCCAGCAGCTTGCGGGGGAGTAATCAGCCCCAGCATTTT.

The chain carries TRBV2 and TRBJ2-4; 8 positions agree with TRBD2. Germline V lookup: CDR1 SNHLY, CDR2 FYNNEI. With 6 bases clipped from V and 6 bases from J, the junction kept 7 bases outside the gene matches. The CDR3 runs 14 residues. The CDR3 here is CASRRGLAGNIQYF. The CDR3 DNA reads TGTGCCAGCAGGAGGGGTCTAGCGGGAAACATTCAGTACTTC.

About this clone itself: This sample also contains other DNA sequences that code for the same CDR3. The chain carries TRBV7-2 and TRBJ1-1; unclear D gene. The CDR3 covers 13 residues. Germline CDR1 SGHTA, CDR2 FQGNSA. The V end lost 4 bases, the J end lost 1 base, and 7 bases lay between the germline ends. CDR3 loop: CASSSYRNTEAFF. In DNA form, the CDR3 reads TGTGCCAGCAGCTCCTACAGGAACACTGAAGCTTTCTTT.

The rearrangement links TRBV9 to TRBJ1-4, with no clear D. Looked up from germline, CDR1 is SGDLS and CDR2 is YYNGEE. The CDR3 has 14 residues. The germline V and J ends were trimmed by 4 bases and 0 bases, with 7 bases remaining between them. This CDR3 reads CASSQLATNEKLFF. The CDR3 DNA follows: TGTGCCAGCAGCCAACTTGCAACTAATGAAAAACTGTTTTTT.

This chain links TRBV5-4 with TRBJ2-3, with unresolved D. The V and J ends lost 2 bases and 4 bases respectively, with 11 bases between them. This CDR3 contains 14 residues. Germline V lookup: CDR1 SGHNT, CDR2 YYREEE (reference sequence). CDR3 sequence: CASSFARVSDTQYF. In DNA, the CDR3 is TGTGCCAGCAGCTTCGCCCGGGTGTCAGATACGCAGTATTTT.

CDR3 loop: CASSIDPSRPGAFF. CDR3 coding DNA: TGTGCCAGTAGTATAGACCCCTCCCGCCCAGGAGCTTTCTTT. The rearrangement uses TRBV19 and TRBJ1-1; D unclear. Germline values: CDR1 LNHDA, CDR2 SQIVND (reference sequence). The CDR3 contains 14 residues. Between the trimmed V and J ends, which lost 0 bases and 10 bases, there was a span of 15 bases.